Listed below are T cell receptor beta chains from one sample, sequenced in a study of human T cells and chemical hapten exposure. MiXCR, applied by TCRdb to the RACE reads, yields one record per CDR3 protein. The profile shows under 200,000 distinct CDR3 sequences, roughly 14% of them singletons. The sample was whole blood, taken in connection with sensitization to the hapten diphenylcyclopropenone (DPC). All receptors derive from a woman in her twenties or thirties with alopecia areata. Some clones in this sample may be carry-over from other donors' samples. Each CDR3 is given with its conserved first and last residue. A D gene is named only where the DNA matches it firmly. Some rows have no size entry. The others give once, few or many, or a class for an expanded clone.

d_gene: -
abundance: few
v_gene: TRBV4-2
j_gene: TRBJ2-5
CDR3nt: TGTGCCAGCCGAAGGGAAGAGACCCAGTACTTC
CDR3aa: CASRREETQYF

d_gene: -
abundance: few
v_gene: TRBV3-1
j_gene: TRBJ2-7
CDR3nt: TGTGTCAGCAGCCAAGATAGGGGGGACTTCCCCTACGAGCAGTACTTC
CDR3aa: CVSSQDRGDFPYEQYF

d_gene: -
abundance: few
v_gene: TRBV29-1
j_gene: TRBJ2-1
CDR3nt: TGCAGCGCTAATCCTAGGACCGCCGAGCAGTTCTTC
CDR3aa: CSANPRTAEQFF

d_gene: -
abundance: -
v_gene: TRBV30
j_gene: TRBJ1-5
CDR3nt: TGTGCCTGGAGTTCGGAGCTAAATCAGCCCCAGCATTTT
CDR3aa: CAWSSELNQPQHF

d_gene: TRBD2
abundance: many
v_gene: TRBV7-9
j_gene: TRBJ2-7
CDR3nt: TGTGCCAGCAGGTCGGGGGGTTACTCCTACGAGCAGTACTTC
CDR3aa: CASRSGGYSYEQYF

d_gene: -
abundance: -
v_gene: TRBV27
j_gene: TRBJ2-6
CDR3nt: TGTGCCAGCAGTTATGGGGTCTCTGGGGCCAACGTCCTGACTTTC
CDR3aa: CASSYGVSGANVLTF

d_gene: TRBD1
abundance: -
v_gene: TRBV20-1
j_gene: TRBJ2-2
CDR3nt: TGCAGTGCTAGAGATACTGGACAGGGCCCCGGGGAGCTGTTTTTT
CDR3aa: CSARDTGQGPGELFF

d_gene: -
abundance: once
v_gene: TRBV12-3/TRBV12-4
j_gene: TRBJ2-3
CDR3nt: TGTGCCAGCACCCAGACAGGTTCCGGTAGGGATACGCAGTATTTT
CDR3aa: CASTQTGSGRDTQYF

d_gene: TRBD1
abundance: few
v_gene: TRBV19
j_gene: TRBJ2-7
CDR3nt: TGTGCCTGCCGGGACAGGGGGTCCTACGAGCAGTACTTC
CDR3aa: CACRDRGSYEQYF

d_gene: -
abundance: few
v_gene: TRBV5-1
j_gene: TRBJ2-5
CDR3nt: TGCGCCAGCAGCCCGGGGCTGGAAGAGACCCAGTACTTC
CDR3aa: CASSPGLEETQYF

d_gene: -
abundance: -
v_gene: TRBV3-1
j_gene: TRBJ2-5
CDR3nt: TGTGCCAGCAGCCAAGTCATCGAAGAGACCCAGTACTTC
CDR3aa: CASSQVIEETQYF